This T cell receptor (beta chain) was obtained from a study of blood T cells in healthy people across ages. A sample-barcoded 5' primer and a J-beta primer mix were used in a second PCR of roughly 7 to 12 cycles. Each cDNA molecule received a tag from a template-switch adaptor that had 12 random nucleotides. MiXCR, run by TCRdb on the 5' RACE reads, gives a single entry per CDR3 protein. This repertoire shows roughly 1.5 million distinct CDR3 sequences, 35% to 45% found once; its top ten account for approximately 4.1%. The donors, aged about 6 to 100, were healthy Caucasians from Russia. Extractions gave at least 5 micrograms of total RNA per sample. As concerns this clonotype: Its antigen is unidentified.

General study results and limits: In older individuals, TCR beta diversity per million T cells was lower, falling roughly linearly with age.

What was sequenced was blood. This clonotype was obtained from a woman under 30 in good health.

In DNA form, the CDR3 reads TGTGCCAGCAGCCCAGGACTAGCGGGGCATACCGGGGAGCTGTTTTTT. Its translation is CASSPGLAGHTGELFF. The chain joins TRBV12-3 or TRBV12-4 to TRBJ2-2; TRBD2 matches 12 bases. V lost 6 bases, J lost 5 bases, and 7 bases stayed unmatched. The CDR3 extends over 16 amino acids.